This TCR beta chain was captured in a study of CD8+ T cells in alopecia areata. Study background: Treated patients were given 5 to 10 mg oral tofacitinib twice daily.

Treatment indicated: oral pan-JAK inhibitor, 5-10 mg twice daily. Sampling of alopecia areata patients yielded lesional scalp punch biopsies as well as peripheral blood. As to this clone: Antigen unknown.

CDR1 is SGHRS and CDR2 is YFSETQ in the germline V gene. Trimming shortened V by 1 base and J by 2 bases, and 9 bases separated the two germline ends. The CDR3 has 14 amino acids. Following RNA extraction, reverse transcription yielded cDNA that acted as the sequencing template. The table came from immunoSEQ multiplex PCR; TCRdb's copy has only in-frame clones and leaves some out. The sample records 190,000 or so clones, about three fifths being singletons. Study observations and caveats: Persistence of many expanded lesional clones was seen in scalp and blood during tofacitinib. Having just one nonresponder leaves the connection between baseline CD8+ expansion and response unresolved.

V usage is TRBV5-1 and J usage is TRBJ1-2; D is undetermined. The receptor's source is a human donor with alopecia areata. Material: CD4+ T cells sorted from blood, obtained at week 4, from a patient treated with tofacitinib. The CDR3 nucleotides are TGCGCCAGCAGCTTGACCGCCTTAAACTATGGCTACACCTTC. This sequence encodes CASSLTALNYGYTF. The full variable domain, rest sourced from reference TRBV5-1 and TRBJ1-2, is KAGVTQTPRYLIKTRGQQVTLSCSPISGHRSVSWYQQTPGQGLQFLFEYFSETQRNKGNFPGRFSGRQFSNSRSEMNVSTLELGDSALYLCASSLTALNYGYTFGSGTRLTVV.